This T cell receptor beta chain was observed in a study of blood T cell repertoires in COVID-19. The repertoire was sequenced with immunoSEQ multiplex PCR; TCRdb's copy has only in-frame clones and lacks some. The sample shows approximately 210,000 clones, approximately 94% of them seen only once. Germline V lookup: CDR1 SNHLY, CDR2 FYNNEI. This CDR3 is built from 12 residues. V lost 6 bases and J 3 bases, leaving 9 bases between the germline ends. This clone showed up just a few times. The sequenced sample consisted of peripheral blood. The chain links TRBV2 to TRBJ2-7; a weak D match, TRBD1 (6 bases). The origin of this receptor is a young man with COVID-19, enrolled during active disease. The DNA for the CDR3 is TGTGCCAGCAGGACAGGAGGCTACGAGCAGTACTTC. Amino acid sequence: CASRTGGYEQYF. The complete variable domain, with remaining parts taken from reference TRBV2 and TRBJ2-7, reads EPEVTQTPSHQVTQMGQEVILRCVPISNHLYFYWYRQILGQKVEFLVSFYNNEISEKSEIFDDQFSVERPDGSNFTLKIRSTKLEDSAMYFCASRTGGYEQYFGPGTRLTVT.